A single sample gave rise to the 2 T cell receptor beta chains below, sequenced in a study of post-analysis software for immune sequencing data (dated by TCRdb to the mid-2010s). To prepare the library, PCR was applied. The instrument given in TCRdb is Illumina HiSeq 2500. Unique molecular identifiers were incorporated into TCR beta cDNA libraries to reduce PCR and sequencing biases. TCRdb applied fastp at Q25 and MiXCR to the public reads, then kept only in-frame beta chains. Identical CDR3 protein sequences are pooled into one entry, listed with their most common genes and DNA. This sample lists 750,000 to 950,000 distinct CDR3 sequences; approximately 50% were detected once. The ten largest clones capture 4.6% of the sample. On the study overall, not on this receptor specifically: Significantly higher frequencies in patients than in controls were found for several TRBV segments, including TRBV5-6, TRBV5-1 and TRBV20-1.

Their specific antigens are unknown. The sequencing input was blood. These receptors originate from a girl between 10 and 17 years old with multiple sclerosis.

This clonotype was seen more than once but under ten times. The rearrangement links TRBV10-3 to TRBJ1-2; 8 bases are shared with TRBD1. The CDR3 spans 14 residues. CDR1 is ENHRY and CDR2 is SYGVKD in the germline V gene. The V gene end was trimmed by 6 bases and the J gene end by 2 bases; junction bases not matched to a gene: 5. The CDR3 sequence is CAIRGQDTNYGYTF. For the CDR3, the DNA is TGTGCCATCAGGGGACAGGATACGAACTATGGCTACACCTTC.

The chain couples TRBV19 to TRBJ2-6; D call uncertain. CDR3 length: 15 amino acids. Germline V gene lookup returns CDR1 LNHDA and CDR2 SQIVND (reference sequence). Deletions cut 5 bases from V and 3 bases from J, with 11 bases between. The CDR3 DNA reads TGTGCCAGTAGTCCGTTGGGTTATGGGGCCAACGTCCTGACTTTC. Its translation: CASSPLGYGANVLTF.